These T cell receptor beta chains were read from a single sample in a study of shared clonotypes between healthy human individuals. The method was immunoSEQ multiplex PCR; TCRdb's version includes in-frame clones alone and lacks a portion of them. The sample contains about a million clones, around three quarters of which appear only once. The sequenced sample consisted of memory CD4+ T cells from PBMCs. The receptors were sampled from a man aged 18 to 29 in good health. Some clones in this sample may be carry-over from other donors' samples. Each CDR3 is given with its conserved first and last residue. The D gene is left open where the match is weak. Only part of the rows carry a size: once, few, many, or a class if the clone is expanded.

>TRBD1|-|TRBJ2-3|TRBV11-2
CASSLLYRTGGTDTQYF
TGTGCCAGCAGCTTATTATATAGGACAGGGGGCACAGATACGCAGTATTTT
>-|-|TRBJ2-7|TRBV27
CASSSGVYYEQYF
TGTGCCAGCAGTTCAGGGGTCTACTACGAGCAGTACTTC
>-|-|TRBJ1-1|TRBV29-1
CSVSVLNTEAFF
TGCAGCGTCTCCGTCTTGAACACTGAAGCTTTCTTT
>-|-|TRBJ1-1|TRBV7-8
CASSPPGGLGNTEAFF
TGTGCCAGCAGCCCACCCGGGGGTTTGGGGAACACTGAAGCTTTCTTT
>TRBD2|-|TRBJ2-2|TRBV10-1
CASSEVPSSGSNHTGELFF
TGCGCCAGCAGTGAGGTCCCCTCTAGCGGGAGTAATCACACCGGGGAGCTGTTTTTT
>-|-|TRBJ1-5|TRBV7-8
CASSLVNANQPQHF
TGTGCCAGCAGCTTAGTAAACGCAAATCAGCCCCAGCATTTT
>-|-|TRBJ2-1|TRBV5-1
CASRGARDSYNEQFF
TGCGCCAGCAGGGGAGCCAGGGACTCCTACAATGAGCAGTTCTTC
>TRBD2|-|TRBJ2-7|TRBV7-8
CASSPSLGSGRAYEQYF
TGTGCCAGCAGCCCATCTTTGGGGAGCGGGAGGGCCTACGAGCAGTACTTC
>-|-|TRBJ2-7|TRBV5-4
CASSFSSNVRQYF
TGTGCCAGCAGCTTCTCATCCAACGTGAGGCAGTACTTC
>-|once|TRBJ2-5|TRBV28
CASSWSGTQETQYF
TGTGCCAGCAGTTGGTCAGGGACCCAAGAGACCCAGTACTTC
>TRBD1|few|TRBJ1-2|TRBV18
CASSPPGQTKYGYTF
TGTGCCAGCTCACCACCGGGACAGACTAAATATGGCTACACCTTC
>-|-|TRBJ2-6|TRBV4-2
CASSHRAVSGANVLTF
TGTGCCAGCAGCCACAGGGCCGTCTCTGGGGCCAACGTCCTGACTTTC
>-|-|TRBJ2-5|TRBV15
CATSRGVVYQETQYF
TGTGCCACCAGCAGGGGGGTGGTCTACCAAGAGACCCAGTACTTC
>-|once|TRBJ1-4|TRBV2
CATRDLVLEKLFF
TGTGCCACCCGGGATTTAGTTTTGGAAAAACTGTTTTTT
>-|once|TRBJ2-5|TRBV4-2
CASSQRFGSMETQYF
TGTGCCAGCAGCCAACGCTTCGGGAGTATGGAGACCCAGTACTTC
>-|-|TRBJ1-1|TRBV6-1
CASRALNTEAFF
TGTGCCAGCAGGGCATTGAACACTGAAGCTTTCTTT
>-|-|TRBJ2-5|TRBV28
CASRRMASARGETQYF
TGTGCCAGCAGAAGGATGGCTAGCGCCCGAGGGGAGACCCAGTACTTC
>-|-|TRBJ1-1|TRBV6-5
CASRLRQPNTEAFF
TGTGCCAGCCGGTTGAGACAACCGAACACTGAAGCTTTCTTT
>-|-|TRBJ1-6|TRBV18
CASSLPDNAKYSPLHF
TGTGCCAGCTCACTCCCGGACAACGCAAAATATTCACCCCTCCACTTT
>TRBD2|-|TRBJ2-3|TRBV5-4
CASSLGLAGVVTDTQYF
TGTGCCAGCAGCTTAGGACTAGCGGGAGTAGTAACAGATACGCAGTATTTT
>-|-|TRBJ1-6|TRBV7-3
CASSLTGGKNSPLHF
TGTGCCAGCAGCTTAACAGGGGGAAAGAATTCACCCCTCCACTTT
>TRBD2|many|TRBJ2-3|TRBV5-6
CASSFSPTSGRPTDTQYF
TGTGCCAGCAGCTTTTCCCCGACTAGCGGGAGACCCACAGATACGCAGTATTTT
>TRBD1|-|TRBJ2-3|TRBV7-9
CASSEQGALSTDTQYF
TGTGCCAGCAGCGAACAGGGGGCGCTTTCCACAGATACGCAGTATTTT
>-|-|TRBJ1-1|TRBV5-5
CASSRNREATEAFF
TGTGCCAGCAGCCGGAACAGGGAAGCCACTGAAGCTTTCTTT
>-|-|TRBJ2-1|TRBV7-9
CASGQIPGDYNEQFF
TGTGCCAGCGGCCAAATTCCAGGGGATTACAATGAGCAGTTCTTC
>-|-|TRBJ2-7|TRBV15
CATSRGGEDEQYF
TGTGCCACCAGCAGAGGTGGGGAAGACGAGCAGTACTTC
>-|-|TRBJ1-3|TRBV28
CASSEDRFSGNTIYF
TGTGCCAGCAGCGAAGACAGATTTTCTGGAAACACCATATATTTT
>TRBD1|-|TRBJ1-2|TRBV5-1
CASSLEGQGARGYTF
TGCGCCAGCAGCTTGGAGGGACAGGGGGCGCGAGGCTACACCTTC
>-|-|TRBJ1-4|TRBV6-1
CASSDLGGETEKLFF
TGTGCCAGCAGTGACTTGGGCGGGGAAACTGAAAAACTGTTTTTT
>-|-|TRBJ1-4|TRBV7-9
CASSFGLSGFGEKLFF
TGTGCCAGCAGCTTTGGTTTGTCGGGGTTTGGTGAAAAACTGTTTTTT
>TRBD2|few|TRBJ2-1|TRBV7-6
CASSWGTSLSYNEQFF
TGTGCCAGCAGCTGGGGGACTAGCCTTTCCTACAATGAGCAGTTCTTC
>-|-|TRBJ2-7|TRBV7-9
CASSLVGGPTKQYF
TGTGCCAGCAGCTTAGTCGGGGGCCCTACGAAGCAGTACTTC
>TRBD1|many|TRBJ2-6|TRBV5-4
CASSTGTGQGANVLTF
TGTGCCAGCAGCACGGGGACAGGGCAAGGGGCCAACGTCCTGACTTTC
>-|-|TRBJ2-1|TRBV28
CASSLTPPTYNEQFF
TGTGCCAGCAGTTTAACGCCCCCGACCTACAATGAGCAGTTCTTC
>-|-|TRBJ1-2|TRBV27
CASSLYHPGDYGYTF
TGTGCCAGCAGTTTATATCACCCGGGAGACTATGGCTACACCTTC
>-|-|TRBJ2-5|TRBV5-5
CASSFGGETQYF
TGTGCCAGCAGCTTCGGAGGGGAGACCCAGTACTTC
>TRBD2|many|TRBJ2-5|TRBV7-7
CASSLWEGSETQYF
TGTGCCAGCAGCTTATGGGAGGGATCAGAGACCCAGTACTTC
>-|-|TRBJ2-5|TRBV2
CASSIRVEETQYF
TGTGCCAGCAGTATCAGGGTAGAGGAGACCCAGTACTTC
>-|few|TRBJ1-1|TRBV5-1
CASRRDTGMNTEAFF
TGCGCCAGCAGGAGGGACACCGGCATGAACACTGAAGCTTTCTTT
>-|-|TRBJ1-5|TRBV6-1
CASSQRGLQPQHF
TGTGCCAGCAGTCAAAGGGGGTTACAGCCCCAGCATTTT
>TRBD1|-|TRBJ1-5|TRBV7-9
CASSPGGGSNQPQHF
TGTGCCAGCAGCCCAGGGGGCGGTAGCAATCAGCCCCAGCATTTT
>-|-|TRBJ2-3|TRBV5-6
CASSPGRLNTDTQYF
TGTGCCAGCAGCCCCGGGCGCCTCAATACAGATACGCAGTATTTT
>-|-|TRBJ2-3|TRBV5-4
CASSLTSSSTDTQYF
TGTGCCAGCAGCTTGACATCCTCCTCAACAGATACGCAGTATTTT
>-|few|TRBJ1-4|TRBV7-2
CASSRSLRGELFF
TGTGCCAGCAGCCGCAGCCTACGGGGCGAACTGTTTTTT
>TRBD2|few|TRBJ2-1|TRBV7-9
CASSSPKGAGAGNEQFF
TGTGCCAGCAGCTCCCCGAAGGGAGCGGGAGCCGGCAATGAGCAGTTCTTC
>TRBD1|-|TRBJ2-5|TRBV15
CATSRVLRGQETQYF
TGTGCCACCAGCAGAGTCTTGAGGGGGCAGGAGACCCAGTACTTC
>-|-|TRBJ2-7|TRBV18
CASPPPYEQYF
TGTGCCAGCCCCCCGCCCTACGAGCAGTACTTC
>-|-|TRBJ2-2|TRBV4-1
CASSHPTHSDKDTGELFF
TGCGCCAGCAGCCACCCCACCCATAGCGATAAAGACACCGGGGAGCTGTTTTTT
>-|-|TRBJ2-7|TRBV28
CASSLSRQGNLYEQYF
TGTGCCAGCAGTTTGAGTAGGCAGGGCAACTTGTACGAGCAGTACTTC
>-|-|TRBJ1-1|TRBV7-3
CASSSTGTGRTEAFF
TGTGCCAGCAGCTCGACCGGGACCGGGAGGACTGAAGCTTTCTTT
>-|-|TRBJ2-7|TRBV27
CASSFTPSTTYEQYF
TGTGCCAGCAGTTTTACTCCGAGTACTACCTACGAGCAGTACTTC